The source of this T cell receptor (beta chain) is a study of blood T cells in healthy people across ages. This clonotype was seen a single time. The CDR3 length is 13 residues. V was pared by 2 bases and J by 7 bases, with 9 bases between. Using a J-beta primer mix together with a sample-barcoded 5' primer, a second PCR was run for about 6 to 12 cycles. TCRdb reprocessed the 5' RACE reads via MiXCR and lists one record per CDR3 protein. The table includes under 1,100,000 distinct CDR3 sequences, 25% detected once. These data also featured in a second study, about T cells of mothers and their children. That report adds: Each mother yielded more than 9.5 million TCR beta CDR3 reads. Each child yielded 2.5 million to 3 million reads. An overlap that was slightly higher, though non-significant, was seen in related mother-child pairs versus unrelated pairs. Across the analysis, no persistent microchimeric T cell clones were detected.

This TCR came from a girl aged 2-15 years in good health. The gene calls are TRBV12-3 or TRBV12-4 and TRBJ2-1; D might be TRBD1 or TRBD2, each matching 5 bases. The sequenced sample was blood. CDR3 amino acids: CASSLQGVNEQFF. For the CDR3, the DNA is TGTGCCAGCAGTTTACAGGGAGTGAATGAGCAGTTCTTC.